This TCR beta chain stems from a study of Graves' ophthalmopathy and Graves' hyperthyroidism. Overall study: Researchers obtained peripheral blood at initial diagnosis, before any treatment had begun. Study outcomes and limitations: Blood also contained most of the expanded thyroid clonotypes above 0.001 frequency.

Transcripts of RNA were the source for amplifying TCR beta CDR3 regions. Following a first-round RT-PCR that used HTBI primers, a second-round multiplex PCR was carried out. TCRdb redid the calling of the multiplex PCR reads with MiXCR, one entry per CDR3 protein. The table includes some 750,000 distinct CDR3 sequences, roughly two fifths detected once. The V gene's germline CDR1 is MGHRA and CDR2 YSYEKL. V was shortened by 0 bases and J by 1 base, with 9 bases between the two germline ends. This CDR3 is 15 amino acids long. This clonotype was recorded at least ten times. Its antigen is not known. The receptor's source is an adult man with Graves' ophthalmopathy. The chain combines TRBV4-1 with TRBJ2-5, with D maybe TRBD2 (5 bases). Sequencing input: peripheral blood. CDR3 in DNA: TGCGCCAGCAGCCAAGACAGGAGCGGCCAAGAGACCCAGTACTTC. This sequence encodes CASSQDRSGQETQYF.